Shown below are 14 T cell receptor beta chains from a single sample sequenced in a study of cytomegalovirus exposure and HLA in healthy donors. In the PCR, 60 Vbeta and 13 Jbeta primers were used. Libraries were prepared by immunoSEQ multiplex PCR; TCRdb keeps only in-frame clonotypes and omits some of them. The data show some 140,000 clones, with roughly three quarters seen just once and about 1% held by the top ten. Sequencing input: PBMCs. All receptors derive from a woman aged 60 to 75 in good health and CMV-seronegative.

This clone has a single count. This chain links TRBV19 with TRBJ1-5; no firm D call. The CDR3 runs 12 residues. V was trimmed by 3 bases and J by 7 bases, leaving 7 bases between them. Germline lookup yields CDR1 LNHDA and CDR2 SQIVND (reference sequence). CDR3 sequence reads: CASSIVSQPQHF. The CDR3 DNA reads as TGTGCCAGTAGTATTGTTTCACAGCCCCAGCATTTT. Looking up the rest from reference TRBV19 and TRBJ1-5 gives the full variable domain: DGGITQSPKYLFRKEGQNVTLSCEQNLNHDAMYWYRQDPGQGLRLIYYSQIVNDFQKGDIAEGYSVSREKKESFPLTVTSAQKNPTAFYLCASSIVSQPQHFGDGTRLSIL.

Concerning this clone itself: The sample holds other DNA sequences that translate to the same CDR3. The V gene is TRBV5-1, the J gene TRBJ2-2; 11 nucleotides align to TRBD2. V shed 4 bases, J shed 3 bases, and the junction held 2 bases outside the gene matches. The CDR3 has 15 residues. From germline, CDR1 is SGHRS and CDR2 YFSETQ. CDR3 DNA sequence: TGCGCCAGCAGCATAGCGGGAGGGCACACCGGGGAGCTGTTTTTT. Translated, it gives CASSIAGGHTGELFF.

The gene calls are TRBV7-6 and TRBJ2-1; 8 nucleotides agree with TRBD2. The CDR3 is made up of 17 amino acids. V shed 5 bases and J 4 bases; nucleotides not matched to a gene: 13. In germline, CDR1 is SGHVS, CDR2 FNYEAQ. The CDR3 loop is CASSPERAGAPYNEQFF. CDR3 coding DNA: TGTGCCAGCAGCCCCGAGAGAGCGGGGGCGCCGTACAATGAGCAGTTCTTC.

The chain carries TRBV28 and TRBJ2-7; possible D gene TRBD2, 5 bases. The germline V gene has CDR1 MDHEN and CDR2 SYDVKM. The CDR3 is made up of 11 amino acids. V lost 4 bases and J 9 bases, leaving 10 bases between the germline ends. The chain's CDR3 is CASSWTGGQYF. DNA for the CDR3: TGTGCCAGCAGTTGGACTGGTGGGCAGTACTTC.

This clone occurred a few times. The chain employs TRBV27 and TRBJ2-7, with no clear D. Trimming shortened V by 2 bases and J by 0 bases, and 14 bases separated the two germline ends. The CDR3 sequence is 16 residues long. Germline loops: CDR1 MNHEY, CDR2 SMNVEV (reference sequence). CDR3 coding DNA: TGTGCCAGCAGTTTAAAGGCGGCCCCACCCTCCTACGAGCAGTACTTC. It codes for CASSLKAAPPSYEQYF.

This chain connects TRBV12-5 to TRBJ2-5; 11 bases are shared with TRBD1. This CDR3 has 14 amino acids. V shed 6 bases, J shed 3 bases, and the junction held 3 bases outside the gene matches. Germline V gene lookup returns CDR1 LGHNT and CDR2 FRNRAP. This CDR3 reads CASGAGQGEETQYF. The CDR3 nucleotides are TGTGCTAGTGGCGCGGGACAGGGGGAAGAGACCCAGTACTTC.

This chain connects TRBV6-1 to TRBJ1-6, with 7 bases fitting TRBD1. This CDR3 is 15 amino acids long. The V and J ends lost 2 bases and 9 bases, in that order; junction bases with no gene match: 7. Germline CDR1 is MNHNS and CDR2 is SASEGT. The CDR3 DNA reads as TGTGCCAGCAGTGAAAGAGAAGGGGGCGTTTCACCCCTCCACTTT. Its protein product is CASSEREGGVSPLHF.

This chain links TRBV19 with TRBJ2-7, with 9 bases identical to TRBD2. Germline CDR1 is LNHDA and CDR2 is SQIVND (reference sequence). CDR3 length: 15 residues. V gave up 2 bases and J gave up 5 bases; unmatched junction bases: 7. The CDR3 protein is CASSIIASGNDEQYF. Here the CDR3 DNA reads TGTGCCAGTAGTATAATTGCTAGCGGGAATGACGAGCAGTACTTC.

This rearrangement joins TRBV6-1 to TRBJ2-1, with 8 bases that match TRBD2. Germline loops: CDR1 MNHNS, CDR2 SASEGT. The J segment lost 3 bases and the V segment lost 4 bases, leaving 2 bases of the junction unmatched. The CDR3 loop spans 14 amino acids. The CDR3 protein is CASSAGGIYNEQFF. DNA for the CDR3: TGTGCCAGCAGTGCGGGGGGGATCTACAATGAGCAGTTCTTC.

The rearrangement uses TRBV27 and TRBJ2-7, with 12 bases that match TRBD2. Germline V lookup: CDR1 MNHEY, CDR2 SMNVEV (reference sequence). V lost 7 bases, J lost 4 bases, and 8 bases stayed unmatched. This CDR3 contains 15 residues. The DNA of the CDR3 is TGTGCCAGCACCAGCTGGACTAGCGGGGAATACGAGCAGTACTTC. Protein sequence: CASTSWTSGEYEQYF.

On this clone itself: The same CDR3 also results from other DNA sequences found in this sample. The rearrangement joins TRBV9 to TRBJ1-2, with D uncertain. V lost 8 bases and J lost 7, with 21 bases in between. The CDR3 length is 14 residues. Germline V gene data show CDR1 as SGDLS and CDR2 as YYNGEE. The CDR3 loop reads CASSSGTEGGGYTF. CDR3 bases: TGTGCCAGTAGCTCAGGTACCGAGGGTGGTGGCTACACCTTC.

This clone was counted only a few times. The CDR3 loop reads CASSAGTSGATDTQYF. CDR3 sequence (DNA): TGTGCCAGCAGTGCGGGGACTAGCGGAGCCACAGATACGCAGTATTTT. J is TRBJ2-3 and V is TRBV27; 11 positions agree with TRBD2. The CDR3 consists of 16 residues. Trimming removed 5 bases from V and 2 bases from J; junction bases left unmatched: 6. CDR1 and CDR2 (germline): MNHEY, SMNVEV (reference sequence).

V and J are TRBV7-9 and TRBJ2-3; 8 positions agree with TRBD1. The CDR3 has 16 residues. Germline V gene sequence: CDR1 SEHNR, CDR2 FQNEAQ (reference sequence). With 7 bases clipped from V and 0 bases from J, the junction kept 9 bases outside the gene matches. This CDR3 reads CASNKPGQASTDTQYF. CDR3 nucleotide sequence: TGTGCCAGCAACAAACCGGGACAGGCTAGCACAGATACGCAGTATTTT.

V gene TRBV27 combines with J gene TRBJ1-5; unclear D gene. The CDR3 spans 13 residues. Looked up from germline, CDR1 is MNHEY and CDR2 is SMNVEV (reference sequence). V shed 3 bases and J shed 3 bases, with 6 bases lying between them. As DNA, the CDR3 is TGTGCCAGCAGTTTTACAGACAATCAGCCCCAGCATTTT. This gives the protein CASSFTDNQPQHF.